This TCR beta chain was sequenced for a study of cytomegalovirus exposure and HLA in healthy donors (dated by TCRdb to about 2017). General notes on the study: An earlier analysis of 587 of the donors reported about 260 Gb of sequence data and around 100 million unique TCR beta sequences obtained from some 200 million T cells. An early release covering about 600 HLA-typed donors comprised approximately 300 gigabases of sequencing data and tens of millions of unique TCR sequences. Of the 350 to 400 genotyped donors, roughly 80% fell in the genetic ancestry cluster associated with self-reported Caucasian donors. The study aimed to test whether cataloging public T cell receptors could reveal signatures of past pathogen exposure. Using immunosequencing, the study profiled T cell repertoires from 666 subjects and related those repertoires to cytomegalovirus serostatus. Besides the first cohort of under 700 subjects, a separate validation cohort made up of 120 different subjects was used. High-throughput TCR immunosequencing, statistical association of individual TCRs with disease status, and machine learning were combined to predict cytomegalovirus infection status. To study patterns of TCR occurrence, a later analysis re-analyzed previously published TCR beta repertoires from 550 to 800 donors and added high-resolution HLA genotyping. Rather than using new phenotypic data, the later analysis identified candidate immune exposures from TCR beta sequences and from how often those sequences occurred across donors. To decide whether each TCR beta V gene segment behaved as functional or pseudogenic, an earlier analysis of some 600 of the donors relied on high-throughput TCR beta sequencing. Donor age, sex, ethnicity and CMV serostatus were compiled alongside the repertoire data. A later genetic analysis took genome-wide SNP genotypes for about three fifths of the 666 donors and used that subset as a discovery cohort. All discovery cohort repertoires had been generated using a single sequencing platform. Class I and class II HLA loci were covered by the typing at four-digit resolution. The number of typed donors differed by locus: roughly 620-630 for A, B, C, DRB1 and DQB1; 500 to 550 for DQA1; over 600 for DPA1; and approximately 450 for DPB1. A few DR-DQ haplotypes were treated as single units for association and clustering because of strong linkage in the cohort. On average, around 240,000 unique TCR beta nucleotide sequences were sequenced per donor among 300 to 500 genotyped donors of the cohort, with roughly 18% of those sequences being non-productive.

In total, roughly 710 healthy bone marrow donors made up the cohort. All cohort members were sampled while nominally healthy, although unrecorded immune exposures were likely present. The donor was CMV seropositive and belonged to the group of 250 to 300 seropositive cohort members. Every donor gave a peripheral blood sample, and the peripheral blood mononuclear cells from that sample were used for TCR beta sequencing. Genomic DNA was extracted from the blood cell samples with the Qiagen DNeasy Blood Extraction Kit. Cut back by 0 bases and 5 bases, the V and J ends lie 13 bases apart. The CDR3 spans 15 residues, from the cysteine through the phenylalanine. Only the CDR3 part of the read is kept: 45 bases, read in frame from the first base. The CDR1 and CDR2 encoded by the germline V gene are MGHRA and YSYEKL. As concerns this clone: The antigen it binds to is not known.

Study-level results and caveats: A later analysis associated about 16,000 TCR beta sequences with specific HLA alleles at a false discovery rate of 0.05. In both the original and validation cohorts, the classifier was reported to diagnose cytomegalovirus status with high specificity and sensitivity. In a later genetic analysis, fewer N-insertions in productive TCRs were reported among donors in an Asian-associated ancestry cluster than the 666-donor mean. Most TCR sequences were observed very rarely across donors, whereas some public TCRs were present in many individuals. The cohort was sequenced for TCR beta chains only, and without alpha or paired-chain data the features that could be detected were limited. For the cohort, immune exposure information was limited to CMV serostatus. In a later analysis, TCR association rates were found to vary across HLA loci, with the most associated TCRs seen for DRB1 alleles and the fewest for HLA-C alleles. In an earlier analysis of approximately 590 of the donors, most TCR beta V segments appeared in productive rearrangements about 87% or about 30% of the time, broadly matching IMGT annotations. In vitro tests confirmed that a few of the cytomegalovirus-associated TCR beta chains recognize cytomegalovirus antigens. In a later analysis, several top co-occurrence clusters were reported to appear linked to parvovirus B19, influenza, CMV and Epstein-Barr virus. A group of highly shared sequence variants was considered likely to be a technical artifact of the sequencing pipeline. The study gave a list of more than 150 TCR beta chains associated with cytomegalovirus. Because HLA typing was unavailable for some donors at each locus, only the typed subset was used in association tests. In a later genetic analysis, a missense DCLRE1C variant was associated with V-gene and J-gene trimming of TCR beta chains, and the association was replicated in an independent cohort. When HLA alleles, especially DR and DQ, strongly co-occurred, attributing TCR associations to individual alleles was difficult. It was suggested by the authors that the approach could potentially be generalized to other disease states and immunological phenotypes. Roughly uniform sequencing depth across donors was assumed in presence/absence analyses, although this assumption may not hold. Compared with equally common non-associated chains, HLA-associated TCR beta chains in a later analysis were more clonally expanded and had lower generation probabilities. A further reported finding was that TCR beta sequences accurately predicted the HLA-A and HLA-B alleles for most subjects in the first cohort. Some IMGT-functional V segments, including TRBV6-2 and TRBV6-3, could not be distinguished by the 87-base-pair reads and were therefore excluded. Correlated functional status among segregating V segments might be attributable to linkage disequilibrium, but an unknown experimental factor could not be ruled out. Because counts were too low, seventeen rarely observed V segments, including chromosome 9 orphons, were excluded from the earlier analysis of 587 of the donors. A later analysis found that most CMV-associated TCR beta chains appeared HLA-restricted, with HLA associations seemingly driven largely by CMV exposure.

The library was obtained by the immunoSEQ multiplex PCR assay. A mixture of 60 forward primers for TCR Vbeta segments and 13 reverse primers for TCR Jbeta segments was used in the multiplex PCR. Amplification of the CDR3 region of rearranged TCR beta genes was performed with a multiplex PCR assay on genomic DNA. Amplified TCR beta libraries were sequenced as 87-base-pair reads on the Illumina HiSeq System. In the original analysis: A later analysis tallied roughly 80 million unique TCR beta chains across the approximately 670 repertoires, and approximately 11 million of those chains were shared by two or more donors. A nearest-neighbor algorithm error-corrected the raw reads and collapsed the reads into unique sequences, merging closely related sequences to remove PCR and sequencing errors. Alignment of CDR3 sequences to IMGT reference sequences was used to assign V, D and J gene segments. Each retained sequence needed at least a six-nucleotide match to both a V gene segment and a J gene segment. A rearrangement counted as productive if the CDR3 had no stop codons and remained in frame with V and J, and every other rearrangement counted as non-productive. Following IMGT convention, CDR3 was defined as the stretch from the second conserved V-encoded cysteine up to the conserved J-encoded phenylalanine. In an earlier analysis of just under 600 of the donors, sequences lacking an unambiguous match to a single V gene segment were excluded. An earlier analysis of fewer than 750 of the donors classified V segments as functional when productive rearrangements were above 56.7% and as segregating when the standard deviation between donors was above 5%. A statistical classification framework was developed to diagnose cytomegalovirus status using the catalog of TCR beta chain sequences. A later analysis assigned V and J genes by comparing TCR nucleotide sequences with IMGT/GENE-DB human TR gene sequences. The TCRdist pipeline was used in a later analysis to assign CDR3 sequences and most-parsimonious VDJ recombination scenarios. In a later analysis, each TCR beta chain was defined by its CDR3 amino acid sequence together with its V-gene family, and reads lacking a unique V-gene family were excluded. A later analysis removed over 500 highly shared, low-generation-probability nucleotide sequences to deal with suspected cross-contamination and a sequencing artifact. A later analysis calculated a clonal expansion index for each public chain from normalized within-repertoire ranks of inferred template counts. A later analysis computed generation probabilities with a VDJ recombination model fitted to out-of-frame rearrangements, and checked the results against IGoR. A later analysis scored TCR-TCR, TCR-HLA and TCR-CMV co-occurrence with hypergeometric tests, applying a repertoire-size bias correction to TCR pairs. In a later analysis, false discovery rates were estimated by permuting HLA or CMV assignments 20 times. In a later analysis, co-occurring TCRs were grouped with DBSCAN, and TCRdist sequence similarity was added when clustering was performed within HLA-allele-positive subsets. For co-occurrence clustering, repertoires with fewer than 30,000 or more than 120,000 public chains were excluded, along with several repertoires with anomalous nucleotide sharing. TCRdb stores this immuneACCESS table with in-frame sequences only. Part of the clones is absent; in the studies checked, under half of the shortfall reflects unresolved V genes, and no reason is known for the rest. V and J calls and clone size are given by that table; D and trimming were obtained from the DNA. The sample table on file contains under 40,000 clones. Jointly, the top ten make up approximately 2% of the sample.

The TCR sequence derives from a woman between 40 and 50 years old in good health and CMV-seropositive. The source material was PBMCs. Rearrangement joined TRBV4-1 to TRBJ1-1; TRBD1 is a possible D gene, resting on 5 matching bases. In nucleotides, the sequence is TGCGCCAGCAGCCAAGATTATGGGGGAGGGACTGAAGCTTTCTTT. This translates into CASSQDYGGGTEAFF.